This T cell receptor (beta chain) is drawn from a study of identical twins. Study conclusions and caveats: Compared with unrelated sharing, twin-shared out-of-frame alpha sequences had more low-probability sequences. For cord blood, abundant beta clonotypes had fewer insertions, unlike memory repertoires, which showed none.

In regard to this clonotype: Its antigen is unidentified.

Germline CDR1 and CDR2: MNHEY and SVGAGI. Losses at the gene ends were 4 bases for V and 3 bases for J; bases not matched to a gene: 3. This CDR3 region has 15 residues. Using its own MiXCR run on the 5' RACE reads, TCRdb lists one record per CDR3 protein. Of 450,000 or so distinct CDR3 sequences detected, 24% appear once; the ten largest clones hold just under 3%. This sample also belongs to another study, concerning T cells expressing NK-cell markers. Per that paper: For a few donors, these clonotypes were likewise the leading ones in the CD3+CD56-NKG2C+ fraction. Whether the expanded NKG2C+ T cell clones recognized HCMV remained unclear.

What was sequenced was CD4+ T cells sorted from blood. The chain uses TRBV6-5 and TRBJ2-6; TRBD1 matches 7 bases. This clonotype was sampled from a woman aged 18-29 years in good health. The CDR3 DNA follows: TGTGCCAGCAGTTCAGACAGGGTTGGGGCCAACGTCCTGACTTTC. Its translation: CASSSDRVGANVLTF.